This T cell receptor (beta chain) was recovered during a study of identical twins (dated by TCRdb to 2016 to 2017). Study-level background: To test whether fetal clonotypes persist, the study used deep sequencing on TCR alpha and beta repertoires from monozygotic twins, unrelated adults of various ages, and cord blood. To rule out contamination, the twin experiments were replicated at different times with different library preparation protocols.

This clonotype was recorded a few times. Its antigen specificity is not known. No much larger clone exists at a distance of one base, and base qualities are not known. CDR1 and CDR2, looked up from the germline V gene (reference sequence), are SEHNR and FQNEAQ. Trimming takes 5 bases from V and 7 bases from J, and the germline ends sit 14 bases apart. Taken from cysteine to phenylalanine, the CDR3 has 14 residues. Only the CDR3 part of the read is kept: 42 bases, read in frame from the first base. Overall study results and their limits: A weaker excess of twin sharing was found in beta out-of-frame sequences because the signal-to-noise ratio was lowered by fewer shared sequences. Because the same donors could not be followed over many years, the conclusions depended on cross-sectional statistical analysis. Fewer insertions were carried by abundant cord blood beta clonotypes; a weaker similar trend was observed in young adult naive repertoires, while no such trend was observed in memory repertoires. Recombination models systematically underestimated out-of-frame TCR alpha sharing in monozygotic twins but agreed with sharing between unrelated individuals. Compared with coincidental sharing between unrelated individuals, an excess of low generation-probability sequences was observed among out-of-frame TCR alpha sequences shared between twins. Zero-insertion analyses could be partly confounded by invariant T cells such as MAIT and iNKT, although diverse VJ usage argued against such confounding for most clonotypes.

Library preparation was by 5' RACE. The reads were generated on an Illumina HiSeq 2000. Template switching added a universal primer binding site, and the final cDNA carried a unique molecular identifier that allowed TCR cDNA molecules to be counted accurately. First-strand cDNA for TCR alpha and beta chains was synthesized from specific primers in the conserved constant-segment region. To control for contamination, every cDNA library was double barcoded, receiving both a SMART-Mk sample barcode and Illumina barcodes. TruSeq adapter sequences along with Illumina sample barcodes were introduced in two successive PCR steps. TCR alpha and beta cDNA libraries were sequenced on the Illumina HiSeq platform with custom primers. In the original analysis: Unique molecular identifiers were extracted from raw reads with MiGEC, and CDR3 positions were determined with MiXCR. Recombination models were inferred per individual with the repgenHMM and IGoR tools using an EM algorithm. The analysis of shared clonotypes was done with the tcR package in R, with sharing normalized by the product of cloneset sizes. Out-of-frame nonproductive sequences were analyzed to study raw recombination free of thymic and clonal selection effects. TCRdb cleaned the public reads at Q25 with fastp, built clones with MiXCR and kept in-frame beta chains. CDR3 protein sequences are deduplicated, and each keeps its most common genes and DNA. Here the V and J calls rest on TCRdb's processing, not on the authors' analysis. The sample records about 810,000 distinct CDR3 sequences, roughly an eighth of which are singletons. About 1.6% of the sample is held by the ten biggest clonotypes.

Every donor was a healthy Caucasian. The twin cohort comprised three pairs of female monozygotic twins, all aged roughly 18 to 30 years. RNA for TCR libraries was isolated from peripheral blood mononuclear cells. These data are also associated with another study on yellow fever vaccine responses in identical twins. The second source states: The T cell response to vaccination in identical twins was reported by the authors to appear partly convergent and partly personalized. In identical twins, the study followed T cell clones that responded to the vaccine with precision.

The chain is made from TRBV7-9 and TRBJ1-4, with an unclear D gene assignment. The sample was PBMCs. The receptor comes from a woman aged 18-29 years in good health. The sequenced DNA is TGTGCCAGCAGCCCGACCGTCTATGGTGAAAAACTGTTTTTT. This sequence encodes CASSPTVYGEKLFF.